This is a list of T cell receptor beta chains from one sample in a study of vaccination effects on CD4 cells after COVID-19. Measured with immunoSEQ multiplex PCR; TCRdb has only the in-frame clones, and not every one. This table holds 25,000 to 35,000 clones, over 70% found once. Their antigen targets remain unknown. This specimen consisted of CD4+ T cells from PBMCs cultured without peptide, obtained after COVID-19 vaccination. These TCRs come from a human donor who received a COVID-19 vaccine. CDR3s include the opening cysteine and the closing phenylalanine or tryptophan. A D gene is named only where the DNA matches it firmly. Expanded clones get a size class; other rows say once, few or many, or leave the size out.

CDR3 DNA | CDR3 protein | clone size | J gene | V gene | D gene
TGTGCCAGCAGCCCCCTTCAAGAGACCCAGTACTTC | CASSPLQETQYF | . | TRBJ2-5 | TRBV3-1/TRBV3-2 | .
TGTGCAAGTCGCTTCGGGACTAGCGGGAGGCCCTACTCCTACAATGAGCAGTTCTTC | CASRFGTSGRPYSYNEQFF | few | TRBJ2-1 | TRBV12-2 | .
TGTGCCAGTAGTGATATCGGGGCTAAATCGGGGACCCAGTACTTC | CASSDIGAKSGTQYF | once | TRBJ2-5 | TRBV19 | .
TGTGCCACCAGCAGAGCACCTAGCGGGAGTATAAGGAGGAGCAAAGGCTCCTACAATGAGCAGTTCTTC | CATSRAPSGSIRRSKGSYNEQFF | . | TRBJ2-1 | TRBV15 | TRBD2
TGCAGCGCCCGGACAGGGGGCAACGAGCAGTACTTC | CSARTGGNEQYF | . | TRBJ2-7 | TRBV29-1 | TRBD1
TGTGCCTGGAGTGCTTTAGGGCGGATCCGCACAGATACGCAGTATTTT | CAWSALGRIRTDTQYF | . | TRBJ2-3 | TRBV30 | .
TGTGCCAGCAGCTTACTAGCGGGAGGGCCCTCCGAGCAGTACTTC | CASSLLAGGPSEQYF | . | TRBJ2-7 | TRBV13 | TRBD2
TGCGCCAGCAGCCAAGAAAGAGGGAAACCATTAGGCTACGAGCAGTACTTC | CASSQERGKPLGYEQYF | . | TRBJ2-7 | TRBV4-1 | .
TGCGCCAGCAGCTTGGATGCTAGCGGGGTCAATGAGCAGTTCTTC | CASSLDASGVNEQFF | . | TRBJ2-1 | TRBV5-1 | TRBD2
TGTGCCAGCAGCTTCCCCCCCAGACTGACTCAAGGCACTGAAGCTTTCTTT | CASSFPPRLTQGTEAFF | . | TRBJ1-1 | TRBV7-9 | .
TGCAGCGTTGAAGATACGGGGACACAGCATTTT | CSVEDTGTQHF | . | TRBJ1-5 | TRBV29-1 | .
TGTGCCAGCAGTTTATCGGATCAGGGGGCGGGTCAGTACTTC | CASSLSDQGAGQYF | . | TRBJ2-4 | TRBV27 | TRBD1
TGTGCCAGCAGTTTGAGGTCAGGGGGTGGCTACACCTTC | CASSLRSGGGYTF | few | TRBJ1-2 | TRBV2 | TRBD1
TGTGCCAGCAGCGTAGGGACTACCGTGGCCCAAGAGACCCAGTACTTC | CASSVGTTVAQETQYF | once | TRBJ2-5 | TRBV9 | .
TGTGCCAGTAGTATCCGGGACACTCATGCAACTAATGAAAAACTGTTTTTT | CASSIRDTHATNEKLFF | . | TRBJ1-4 | TRBV19 | .
TGTGCCAGCAGCTACAAGTATCAGGGGGCTGGCTACACCTTC | CASSYKYQGAGYTF | . | TRBJ1-2 | TRBV7-8 | TRBD1
TGTGCCAGCAGCCGGACCGAGCAGTACTTC | CASSRTEQYF | . | TRBJ2-7 | TRBV7-3 | .
TGCGCCAGCAGCGCTAGACCCGGCGGGGGGGGCAATGAGCAGTTCTTC | CASSARPGGGGNEQFF | . | TRBJ2-1 | TRBV5-1 | TRBD2
TGTGCCAGCAGCTTAAGGACCCTCGGGAGCAGCTCCTACAATGAGCAGTTCTTC | CASSLRTLGSSSYNEQFF | . | TRBJ2-1 | TRBV11-2 | .
TGTGCCACATCTGGGACAGAAGCTAACTATGGCTACACCTTC | CATSGTEANYGYTF | few | TRBJ1-2 | TRBV10-3 | TRBD1
TGTGCCAGCAGCCAATCGGATGGTGGTGGCTACACCTTC | CASSQSDGGGYTF | medium-sized | TRBJ1-2 | TRBV3-1/TRBV3-2 | .
TGTGCCAGCAGCACTCGGCCCAGCGGGGGGAAAGAGACCCAGTACTTC | CASSTRPSGGKETQYF | . | TRBJ2-5 | TRBV9 | TRBD2
TGTGCCAGCTCACTCTCCCAGGAAGAGACCCAGTACTTC | CASSLSQEETQYF | . | TRBJ2-5 | TRBV18 | .
TGTGCCAGCAGTTACGCGGGGGGCTGGGGCTACACCTTC | CASSYAGGWGYTF | . | TRBJ1-2 | TRBV6-5 | .
TGTGCCAGCAGGGGACAGACTAACTATGGCTACACCTTC | CASRGQTNYGYTF | . | TRBJ1-2 | TRBV6-5 | TRBD1
TGTGCCAGTAGTATCCGGGTTGGGAACAATCAGCCCCAGCATTTT | CASSIRVGNNQPQHF | . | TRBJ1-5 | TRBV19 | .
TGTGCCAGCAGTGGGAGACTAGCGGGGGCCTACAATGAGCAGTTCTTC | CASSGRLAGAYNEQFF | . | TRBJ2-1 | TRBV6-1 | TRBD2
TGTGCCAGCAGCCGGGACAGGGGGGATAATTCACCCCTCCACTTT | CASSRDRGDNSPLHF | few | TRBJ1-6 | TRBV2 | TRBD1
TGTGCCAGTAGTATAGGGGGGGGAGGCACTGAAGCTTTCTTT | CASSIGGGGTEAFF | . | TRBJ1-1 | TRBV19 | .